The clone carrying this T cell receptor beta chain showed up just once. Controls had myeloablative marrow grafts with methotrexate and calcineurin inhibitor, sampled at 1 year. This sample is drawn from a study of T cells after posttransplantation cyclophosphamide. Using immunoSEQ multiplex PCR, the repertoire was profiled, and TCRdb retains in-frame clones only, with some absent. The table shows tens of thousands of clones, with about 90% occurring only once. Specimen: PBMCs, collected after an allogeneic stem cell transplant with a calcineurin inhibitor and methotrexate. This receptor was taken from a female patient in her fifties or sixties who received an allogeneic stem cell transplant from an unrelated donor, was CMV-positive, and had chronic GVHD only. Part of the T cell pool may stem from the graft donor.

CDR3 DNA: TGCAGCGTTGAATCCGGAGCAGGGGAGCTGTTTTTT. Protein sequence: CSVESGAGELFF. The chain employs TRBV29-1 and TRBJ2-2; no clear D gene. Germline V CDR1 and CDR2: SQVTM, ANQGSEA. V shed 2 bases and J shed 8 bases, with 9 bases lying between them. This CDR3 is 12 amino acids long.